The entry below describes one TCR beta chain. PCR primers comprised 60 Vbeta and 13 Jbeta primers. Here immunoSEQ multiplex PCR was the method, and the copy in TCRdb shows in-frame clones only, minus some. The sample contains tens of thousands of clones, 55% to 75% of which appear only once. Trimming took 7 bases from V and 5 from J; bases not matched to a gene: 13. The germline CDR1 and CDR2 sequences are LNHDA and SQIVND (reference sequence). The CDR3 is 17 residues long. This record comes from a study of cytomegalovirus exposure and HLA in healthy donors. The sample taken for sequencing was PBMCs. The rearrangement uses TRBV19 and TRBJ2-2, with TRBD1 matching 10 bases. The TCR was taken from a man between 45 and 60 years old in good health and CMV-seronegative. The CDR3 coding sequence is TGTGCCAGTACCCTGAGCCCGGGACAGGGGTGGACCGGGGAGCTGTTTTTT. The encoded protein is CASTLSPGQGWTGELFF.